The 3 T cell receptor beta chains given below trace back to one sample, sequenced in a study of T cell changes during pregnancy in multiple sclerosis. Sequenced by immunoSEQ multiplex PCR; TCRdb stores in-frame clones only, minus some. The table shows around 35,000 clones, with approximately 92% occurring only once. The sequenced sample was PBMCs (not recorded whether the cells were cultured). These receptors originate from a female donor with multiple sclerosis, enrolled in a pregnancy study.

V usage is TRBV4-1 and J usage is TRBJ2-1, with 8 bases matching TRBD2. Germline V gives CDR1 MGHRA, CDR2 YSYEKL. J lost 2 bases, V lost 3 bases, and 12 bases had no gene match. CDR3 length: 18 amino acids. The CDR3 loop reads CASSHRSWTSSTYNEQFF. CDR3 nucleotide sequence: TGCGCCAGCAGCCACCGATCATGGACTAGCTCGACCTACAATGAGCAGTTCTTC.

Concerning this clone itself: Compared with germline, one end of the junction differs, possibly owing to a read error. This rearrangement joins TRBV7-7 to TRBJ2-3; a weak D match, TRBD1 (7 bases). This CDR3 has 16 residues. CDR1 is SSHAT and CDR2 is FNYEAQ in the germline V gene (reference sequence). CDR3 sequence reads: CASSLGRRGPTDTQYF. CDR3 nucleotides: TGTGCTAGCAGCTTAGGTCGGAGGGGGCCCACAGATACGCAGTATTTT.

This chain connects TRBV5-4 to TRBJ1-3; no firm D call. V lost 5 bases to trimming and J lost 2 bases, with 8 bases between them. Germline loops: CDR1 SGHNT, CDR2 YYREEE (reference sequence). The CDR3 totals 13 residues. CDR3 nucleotides: TGTGCCAGCAGAGGCAATCCTGGAAACACCATATATTTT. Amino acid sequence: CASRGNPGNTIYF. The full variable domain, completed using reference TRBV5-4 and TRBJ1-3, is ETGVTQSPTHLIKTRGQQVTLRCSSQSGHNTVSWYQQALGQGPQFIFQYYREEENGRGNFPPRFSGLQFPNYSSELNVNALELDDSALYLCASRGNPGNTIYFGEGSWLTVV.